The 22 T cell receptor beta chains below come from one sample, sequenced in a study of human T cells and chemical hapten exposure. TCRdb redid the calling of the RACE reads with MiXCR, one entry per CDR3 protein. This sample has approximately 180,000 distinct CDR3 sequences, with around 30% found just once. As to time point: pre-sensitization, week 0. Specified treatment: therapeutic diphenylcyclopropenone sensitization with weekly scalp DPC. Sequenced here: whole blood, sampled in connection with sensitization to the hapten diphenylcyclopropenone (DPC). Receptors originate from a woman aged 25 to 39 with alopecia areata. Some clones in this sample may be carry-over from other donors' samples.

This clonotype was recorded many times. The genes are TRBV28 and TRBJ2-3, with D perhaps TRBD2 (5 bases). Germline lookup yields CDR1 MDHEN and CDR2 SYDVKM. Trimming took off 4 bases at V and 4 bases at J, with 12 bases between the two ends. The CDR3 contains 14 residues. The CDR3 DNA is TGTGCCAGCAGTTCCTCTAGCTTAGCAGATACGCAGTATTTT. Translated, it gives CASSSSSLADTQYF. Variable domain in full (rest from reference TRBV28 and TRBJ2-3): DVKVTQSSRYLVKRTGEKVFLECVQDMDHENMFWYRQDPGLGLRLIYFSYDVKMKEKGDIPEGYSVSREKKERFSLILESASTNQTSMYLCASSSSSLADTQYFGPGTRLTVL.

The chain combines TRBV3-1 with TRBJ2-7; possibly TRBD1 for D (6 bases). This CDR3 spans 15 amino acids. Germline CDR1 LGHDT, CDR2 YNNKEL (reference sequence). The V and J ends lost 1 base and 0 bases respectively, with 10 bases between them. CDR3 sequence (DNA): TGTGCCAGCAGCCAAGCGACAGGATCCTCCTACGAGCAGTACTTC. Its translation: CASSQATGSSYEQYF.

A word on this clonotype: This may arise from a read error, as a much more abundant clone is one base away. This chain links TRBV7-9 with TRBJ1-4; D is ambiguous. The V gene's germline CDR1 is SEHNR and CDR2 FQNEAQ (reference sequence). CDR3 length: 11 residues. Trimming shortened V by 5 bases and J by 5 bases, and 3 bases separated the two germline ends. In DNA form, the CDR3 reads TGTGCCAGCAGCCAGAATGAAAAACTGTTTTTT. It is translated as CASSQNEKLFF.

V and J are TRBV5-6 and TRBJ1-5; D is possibly TRBD1 (6 bases). This CDR3 spans 16 amino acids. The V and J ends lost 2 bases and 3 bases respectively, with 15 bases between them. CDR1 is SGHDT and CDR2 is YYEEEE in the germline V gene. CDR3 nucleotide sequence: TGTGCCAGCAGCTTCCGGGGGCGCGGGCACAATCAGCCCCAGCATTTT. It codes for CASSFRGRGHNQPQHF.

V gene TRBV19 combines with J gene TRBJ1-5; TRBD1 might be the D (5 bases). This CDR3 region has 14 residues. The germline gives CDR1 LNHDA, CDR2 SQIVND (reference sequence). Trimming stripped 5 bases from V and 4 bases from J, with 12 bases between. This chain's CDR3 is CASSFGTTNQPQHF. The CDR3 DNA sequence: TGTGCCAGTAGTTTTGGGACGACAAATCAGCCCCAGCATTTT.

This chain links TRBV18 with TRBJ1-4; TRBD1 matches 10 bases. The V segment lost 6 bases and the J segment 4 bases; nucleotides outside the gene matches: 5. Germline assignment: CDR1 KGHSH and CDR2 LQKENI. The CDR3 is made up of 15 amino acids. CDR3 loop: CASSETGGNNEKLFF. The CDR3 DNA is TGTGCCAGCTCGGAGACAGGGGGCAATAATGAAAAACTGTTTTTT.

The chain recombines TRBV7-2 with TRBJ2-7, with D unclear. CDR3 length equals 13 residues. The germline V and J ends were trimmed by 5 bases and 2 bases, with 10 bases remaining between them. Germline CDR1 and CDR2: SGHTA and FQGNSA. CDR3 sequence reads: CASSVKGTYEQYF. The CDR3 region has the DNA TGTGCCAGCAGCGTAAAAGGGACCTACGAGCAGTACTTC.

Only a few counts were recorded for this clonotype. The chain carries TRBV2 and TRBJ1-3; D is undetermined. The V gene's germline CDR1 is SNHLY and CDR2 FYNNEI. CDR3 size: 14 residues. Trimming cost V 2 bases and J 4 bases, with 9 bases left between them. The CDR3 here is CASSETSSGNTIYF. DNA of the CDR3: TGTGCCAGCAGTGAAACGTCTTCGGGAAACACCATATATTTT.

The V call is TRBV11-2, the J call TRBJ2-2; 7 bases map to TRBD1. The CDR3 loop spans 14 amino acids. The V segment lost 5 bases and the J segment 7 bases; nucleotides outside the gene matches: 7. Germline V gene lookup returns CDR1 SGHAT and CDR2 FQNNGV. The CDR3 loop is CASSVSQGVGELFF. As DNA, the CDR3 is TGTGCCAGCAGCGTTTCCCAGGGGGTCGGGGAGCTGTTTTTT.

This clonotype was seen more than once but under ten times. The chain recombines TRBV3-1 with TRBJ2-2; possibly TRBD1 for D (6 bases). The CDR3 consists of 15 residues. Per germline, CDR1 LGHDT and CDR2 YNNKEL (reference sequence). The V end lost 1 base, the J end lost 4 bases, and 10 bases lay between the germline ends. CDR3 sequence reads: CASSQGGPSTGELFF. CDR3 DNA: TGTGCCAGCAGCCAAGGGGGGCCAAGCACCGGGGAGCTGTTTTTT.

In this sample, this clonotype turned up a few times. The rearrangement links TRBV27 to TRBJ2-7; D unresolved. Trimming left V 8 bases short and J 6 bases short, with 14 bases between. The CDR3 is 12 residues long. Germline-derived CDR1 and CDR2 are MNHEY and SMNVEV (reference sequence). The CDR3 here is CASHAMGSEQYF. As DNA, the CDR3 is TGTGCCAGCCACGCCATGGGTTCCGAGCAGTACTTC.

This clonotype has just a few counts. J is TRBJ2-5 and V is TRBV28; 9 bases line up with TRBD1. The junction had 10 bases not matched to a gene; V was cut back by 6 bases and J by 2 bases. This CDR3 is built from 16 residues. The germline gives CDR1 MDHEN, CDR2 SYDVKM. The CDR3, as DNA: TGTGCCAGCAGCCGGTCCGGGACAGGGCTTCAAGAGACCCAGTACTTC. Protein product: CASSRSGTGLQETQYF. The whole variable domain, remainder taken from reference TRBV28 and TRBJ2-5, is DVKVTQSSRYLVKRTGEKVFLECVQDMDHENMFWYRQDPGLGLRLIYFSYDVKMKEKGDIPEGYSVSREKKERFSLILESASTNQTSMYLCASSRSGTGLQETQYFGPGTRLLVL.

This chain uses TRBV10-3 with TRBJ1-5; D perhaps matches TRBD1 (5 bases). V lost 4 bases, J lost 3 bases, and 7 bases lay in between. CDR3 length: 13 amino acids. Germline V gene data show CDR1 as ENHRY and CDR2 as SYGVKD. CDR3 DNA sequence: TGTGCCATCAGTGGACAGATCAATCAGCCCCAGCATTTT. Translation gives CAISGQINQPQHF.

This sequence joins TRBV11-2 and TRBJ2-7, with 12 bases aligning to TRBD1. Trimming cost V 5 bases and J 2 bases; bases outside gene matches: 10. The CDR3 runs to 17 residues. CDR1 and CDR2 from the germline V gene are SGHAT and FQNNGV. CDR3 DNA sequence: TGTGCCAGCAGCAACCGGGGACAGGGGGCACCTACCTACGAGCAGTACTTC. Translation gives CASSNRGQGAPTYEQYF.

Written as DNA, the CDR3 is TGTGCCAGCAGACCCGGAGGCAGCGGGACGGAGACCCAGTACTTC. Protein sequence: CASRPGGSGTETQYF. The gene calls are TRBV3-1 and TRBJ2-5, with 7 bases identical to TRBD2. The CDR3 is 15 amino acids. V gave up 6 bases and J gave up 5 bases; unmatched junction bases: 12. Germline V lookup: CDR1 LGHDT, CDR2 YNNKEL (reference sequence).

The chain uses TRBV28 and TRBJ2-7, with TRBD1 as a possible D gene (5 bases). CDR3 length equals 14 residues. V was clipped by 1 base and J by 6 bases, with 13 bases between them. Germline CDR1 reads MDHEN; CDR2 reads SYDVKM. CDR3 region: CASSLSGLPPEQYF. The CDR3 region has the DNA TGTGCCAGCAGTTTATCAGGGCTCCCACCCGAGCAGTACTTC.

V usage is TRBV7-3 and J usage is TRBJ2-3; D is ambiguous. Germline assignment: CDR1 SGHTA and CDR2 FQGTGA. The ends were cut back, 1 base at V and 4 bases at J, with 6 bases in the middle. This CDR3 has 13 residues. Here the CDR3 DNA reads TGTGCCAGCAGCTTAAGTAGCCCAGATACGCAGTATTTT. Translation: CASSLSSPDTQYF. The whole variable domain, remainder taken from reference TRBV7-3 and TRBJ2-3, is GAGVSQTPSNKVTEKGKYVELRCDPISGHTALYWYRQSLGQGPEFLIYFQGTGAADDSGLPNDRFFAVRPEGSVSTLKIQRTERGDSAVYLCASSLSSPDTQYFGPGTRLTVL.

In this sample, this clonotype turned up a few times. This chain links TRBV20-1 with TRBJ2-4; D is unresolved. The CDR3 runs 16 residues. Deletions cut 6 bases from V and 0 bases from J, with 18 bases between. Germline V CDR1 and CDR2: DFQATT, SNEGSKA (reference sequence). The CDR3 here is CSATRPPLGAKNIQYF. The DNA of the CDR3 is TGCAGTGCCACACGACCCCCGCTCGGAGCCAAAAACATTCAGTACTTC.

The table lists this clonotype with a few counts. J is TRBJ1-4 and V is TRBV12-3 or TRBV12-4, with 11 nucleotides matching TRBD1. J gave up 5 bases and V 6 bases, and 17 bases lay outside the gene matches. The CDR3 consists of 19 residues. The CDR3 coding sequence is TGTGCCAGCAGACTCTCCGCGGGGACAGGGGGGACCCGGAATGAAAAACTGTTTTTT. This sequence encodes CASRLSAGTGGTRNEKLFF.

The CDR3 here is CASSQEGGFSYEQYF. CDR3 DNA: TGTGCCAGCAGCCAAGAGGGAGGCTTCTCCTACGAGCAGTACTTC. The rearrangement uses TRBV14 and TRBJ2-7; D possibly corresponds to TRBD2 (6 bases). CDR3 length: 15 residues. The V gene's germline CDR1 is SGHDN and CDR2 FVKESK. Trimming stripped 0 bases from V and 0 bases from J, with 9 bases between.

This clonotype turned up a few times. This chain joins TRBV29-1 and TRBJ2-7; TRBD1 matches 7 bases. The CDR3 spans 16 residues. Germline CDR1 reads SQVTM; CDR2 reads ANQGSEA. Unmatched junction bases numbered 14, after V lost 6 bases and J lost 0 bases. CDR3 sequence reads: CSVRFPGTESSYEQYF. CDR3 coding DNA: TGCAGCGTCAGGTTCCCCGGGACAGAGAGCTCCTACGAGCAGTACTTC.

The chain links TRBV11-2 to TRBJ2-3, with 9 bases identical to TRBD2. The CDR3 length is 14 residues. The V gene end was trimmed by 2 bases and the J gene end by 9 bases; junction bases not matched to a gene: 6. Germline V gives CDR1 SGHAT, CDR2 FQNNGV. This chain's CDR3 is CASSLRASGKTQYF. CDR3 coding DNA: TGTGCCAGCAGCTTACGGGCTAGCGGGAAAACGCAGTATTTT.